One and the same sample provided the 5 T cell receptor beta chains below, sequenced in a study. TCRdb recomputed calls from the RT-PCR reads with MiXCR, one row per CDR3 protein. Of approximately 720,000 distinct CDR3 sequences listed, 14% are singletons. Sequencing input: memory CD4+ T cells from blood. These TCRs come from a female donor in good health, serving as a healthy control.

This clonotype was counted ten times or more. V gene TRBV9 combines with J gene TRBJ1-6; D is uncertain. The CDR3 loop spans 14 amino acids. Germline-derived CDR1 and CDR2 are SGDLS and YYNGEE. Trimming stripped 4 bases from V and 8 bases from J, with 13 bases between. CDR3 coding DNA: TGTGCCAGCAGCCTCCGGGCCGAGGATTCACCCCTCCACTTT. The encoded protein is CASSLRAEDSPLHF.

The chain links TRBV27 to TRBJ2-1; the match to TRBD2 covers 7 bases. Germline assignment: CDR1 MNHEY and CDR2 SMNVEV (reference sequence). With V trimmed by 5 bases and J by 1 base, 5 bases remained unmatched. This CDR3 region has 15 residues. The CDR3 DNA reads TGTGCCAGCAGTGACGGCGGGAGTTCCTACAATGAGCAGTTCTTC. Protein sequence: CASSDGGSSYNEQFF.

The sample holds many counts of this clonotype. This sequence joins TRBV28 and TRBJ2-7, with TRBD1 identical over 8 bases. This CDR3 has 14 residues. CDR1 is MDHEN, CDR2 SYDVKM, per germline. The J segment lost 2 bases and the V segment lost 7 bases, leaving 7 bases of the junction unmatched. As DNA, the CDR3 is TGTGCCAGCACGCCCGGGACAGGTCCCTACGAGCAGTACTTC. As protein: CASTPGTGPYEQYF.

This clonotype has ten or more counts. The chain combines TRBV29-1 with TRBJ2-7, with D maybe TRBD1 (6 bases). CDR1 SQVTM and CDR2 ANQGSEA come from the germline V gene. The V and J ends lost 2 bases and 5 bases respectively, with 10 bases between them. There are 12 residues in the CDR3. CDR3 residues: CSVESPGDEQYF. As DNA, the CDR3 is TGCAGCGTTGAATCGCCAGGGGACGAGCAGTACTTC.

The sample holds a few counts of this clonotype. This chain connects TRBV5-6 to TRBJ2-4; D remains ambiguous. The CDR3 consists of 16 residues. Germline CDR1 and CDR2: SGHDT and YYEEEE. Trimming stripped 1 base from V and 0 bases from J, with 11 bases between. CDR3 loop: CASSLQRILAKNIQYF. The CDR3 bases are TGTGCCAGCAGCTTGCAAAGGATACTAGCCAAAAACATTCAGTACTTC.